This TCR beta chain was obtained from a study of T cell changes during pregnancy in multiple sclerosis. TCRdb keeps only in-frame clones here, not all; method: immunoSEQ multiplex PCR. The repertoire holds approximately 43,000 clones, with about 94% as singletons. Germline CDR1 reads SGHTA; CDR2 reads FQGTGA. The CDR3 is 17 amino acids. The trim removed 0 bases at V and 0 bases at J, leaving 5 bases unmatched. The starting material was CD8+ T cells from peripheral blood mononuclear cells, obtained in the third trimester of pregnancy. The chain links TRBV7-3 to TRBJ2-3; 8 nucleotides align to TRBD1. The receptor was isolated from a female donor with multiple sclerosis, enrolled in a pregnancy study. The CDR3 DNA sequence: TGTGCCAGCAGCTTAACCGGGACAGGTCCGAGCACAGATACGCAGTATTTT. This encodes CASSLTGTGPSTDTQYF.